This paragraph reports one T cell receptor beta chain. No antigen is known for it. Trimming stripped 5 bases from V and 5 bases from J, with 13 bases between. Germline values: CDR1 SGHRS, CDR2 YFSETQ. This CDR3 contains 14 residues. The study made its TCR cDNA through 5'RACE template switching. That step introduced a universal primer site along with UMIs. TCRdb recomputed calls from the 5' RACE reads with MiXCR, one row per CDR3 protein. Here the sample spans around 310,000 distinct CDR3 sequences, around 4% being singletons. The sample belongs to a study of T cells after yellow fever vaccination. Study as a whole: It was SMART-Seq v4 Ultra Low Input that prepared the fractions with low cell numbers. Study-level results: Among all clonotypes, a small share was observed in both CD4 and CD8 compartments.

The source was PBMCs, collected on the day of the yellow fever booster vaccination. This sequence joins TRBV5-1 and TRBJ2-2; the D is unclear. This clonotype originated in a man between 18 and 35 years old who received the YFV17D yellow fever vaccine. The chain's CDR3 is CASSQQRMTGELFF. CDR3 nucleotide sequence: TGCGCCAGCAGTCAACAGCGAATGACCGGGGAGCTGTTTTTT.